One TCR beta chain is described in this entry. Its antigen is undetermined. This sample includes further DNA sequences coding for the same CDR3. These data belong to a study of shared clonotypes between healthy human individuals. Sequenced by immunoSEQ multiplex PCR; TCRdb stores in-frame clones only, minus some. The table records about 1,500,000 clones, roughly 96% of them present only once. Overall study findings and caveats: Rarefaction showed that sequencing of sorted subsets was incomplete (despite large depth).

Deletions cut 1 base from V and 5 bases from J, with 2 bases between. CDR1 is LGHNT, CDR2 FRNRAP, per germline. The CDR3 totals 11 residues. Sequencing input: naive CD4+ T cells sorted from blood. Subset meaning: CD45RA+ positively selected. The receptor's source is a young man in good health. V gene TRBV12-5 combines with J gene TRBJ2-5, with no clear D. The CDR3 is CASGLGETQYF. In DNA, the CDR3 is TGTGCTAGTGGTTTGGGTGAGACCCAGTACTTC.